The 29 T cell receptor beta chains in this list originate from one sample, sequenced in a study of control samples from healthy donors and cancer patients. Using immunoSEQ multiplex PCR, the repertoire was profiled, and TCRdb retains in-frame clones only, with some absent. The sample comprises about 6,700 clones, over 60% of which are singletons, and approximately 15% rests with the top ten. The sequencing sample was made of formalin-fixed, paraffin-embedded tissue. The source of these receptors is a male donor with melanoma.

The rearrangement joins TRBV11-1 to TRBJ1-4; tentative D call: TRBD1 (6 bases). The germline V and J ends were trimmed by 5 bases and 8 bases, with 15 bases remaining between them. Looked up from germline, CDR1 is SGHAT and CDR2 is FQDESV (reference sequence). The CDR3 is made up of 14 amino acids. This chain's CDR3 is CASSRDTGKEKLFF. The CDR3 DNA is TGTGCCAGCAGCCGGGACACCGGGAAAGAAAAACTGTTTTTT.

The CDR3 DNA follows: TGTGCCAGCAGCTTAAACAGGGGTCCCTTTTACAATGAGCAGTTCTTC. Amino acid sequence: CASSLNRGPFYNEQFF. This chain links TRBV11-3 with TRBJ2-1; 7 bases fit TRBD1. Germline V CDR1 and CDR2: SGHNT, YENEEA. This CDR3 is 16 amino acids long. The trim removed 2 bases at V and 4 bases at J, leaving 8 bases unmatched.

V is TRBV3-1 (or the pseudogene TRBV3-2) and J is TRBJ2-3, with 10 bases that match TRBD2. J gave up 2 bases and V 3 bases, and 2 bases lay outside the gene matches. Per the germline V gene, CDR1 is LGHDT and CDR2 is YNNKEL (reference sequence). This CDR3 contains 15 residues. CDR3 nucleotides: TGTGCCAGCAGCCAGGGACTAGCGTACACAGATACGCAGTATTTT. It codes for CASSQGLAYTDTQYF.

This clone came up once. This chain joins TRBV6-5 and TRBJ2-5, with unresolved D. V was shortened by 10 bases and J by 5 bases, with 20 bases between the two germline ends. Germline V CDR1 and CDR2: MNHEY, SVGAGI. CDR3 length: 14 residues. The CDR3 DNA sequence: TGTGCCAACAGCAACCCCCAGAGGCAGGAGACCCAGTACTTC. Translated, it gives CANSNPQRQETQYF.

J is TRBJ2-2 and V is TRBV11-2; 7 bases match TRBD1. The CDR3 covers 19 residues. V lost 5 bases and J lost 5; bases outside the gene matches: 20. CDR1 and CDR2 from the germline V gene are SGHAT and FQNNGV. Here the CDR3 DNA reads TGTGCCAGCAGCCGCCGTCGGACAGGCGAAAGAAGGAAAACCGGGGAGCTGTTTTTT. This gives the protein CASSRRRTGERRKTGELFF. Supplemented by reference TRBV11-2 and TRBJ2-2, the full variable domain reads EAGVAQSPRYKIIEKRQSVAFWCNPISGHATLYWYQQILGQGPKLLIQFQNNGVVDDSQLPKDRFSAERLKGVDSTLKIQPAKLEDSAVYLCASSRRRTGERRKTGELFFGEGSRLTVL.

V and J are TRBV7-3 and TRBJ2-1; 7 bases are shared with TRBD1. Germline lookup yields CDR1 SGHTA and CDR2 FQGTGA. The CDR3 totals 15 residues. The V gene end was trimmed by 5 bases and the J gene end by 9 bases; junction bases not matched to a gene: 13. CDR3 residues: CASSLGQVQSPEQFF. In DNA, the CDR3 is TGTGCCAGCAGCCTTGGACAGGTACAATCTCCTGAGCAGTTCTTC.

The chain links TRBV9 to TRBJ1-2; possible D gene TRBD1, 6 bases. The CDR3 has 16 residues. V lost 2 bases and J lost 0, with 14 bases in between. CDR1 SGDLS and CDR2 YYNGEE come from the germline V gene. The CDR3 DNA is TGTGCCAGCAGCGTCCGTTCGACAGGAGCTAACTATGGCTACACCTTC. Amino acids: CASSVRSTGANYGYTF.

Points on this clone: A read error may be the cause here, since a much bigger clone is one base away. The V and J genes are TRBV7-9 and TRBJ1-1; D unclear. The CDR3 has 13 residues. Germline assignment: CDR1 SEHNR and CDR2 FQNEAQ (reference sequence). The CDR3: CANSRTEYTEAFF. As DNA, the CDR3 is TGTGCCAACAGCAGGACGGAGTACACTGAAGCTTTCTTT.

The V call is TRBV4-3, the J call TRBJ1-2; D ambiguous. V was clipped by 2 bases and J by 7 bases, with 14 bases between them. The germline V gene encodes CDR1 LGHNA and CDR2 YSLEER. The CDR3 runs to 14 residues. CDR3 in amino acids: CASSQRRGSGGYTF. The CDR3 DNA reads as TGCGCCAGCAGCCAAAGGCGAGGGAGTGGTGGCTACACCTTC.

Note on this clone: The junction departs from the called germline gene at one end, perhaps through a read error. The J gene is TRBJ1-2, the V gene TRBV28; 7 nucleotides align to TRBD1. Germline CDR1 MDHEN, CDR2 SYDVKM. The CDR3 is 13 residues long. In DNA, the CDR3 is TGTGCCAACAGTTACAGGGGAGGAAGCGGCTACACCTTC. Translated: CANSYRGGSGYTF.

The V call is TRBV19, the J call TRBJ2-1; D is unclear. V was cut by 3 bases and J by 7 bases, with 7 bases left in between. Looked up from germline, CDR1 is LNHDA and CDR2 is SQIVND (reference sequence). The CDR3 consists of 12 residues. DNA for the CDR3: TGTGCCAGTAGTATGAGTTGGAATGAGCAGTTCTTC. The encoded protein is CASSMSWNEQFF. The full variable domain, its missing parts supplied by reference TRBV19 and TRBJ2-1, is DGGITQSPKYLFRKEGQNVTLSCEQNLNHDAMYWYRQDPGQGLRLIYYSQIVNDFQKGDIAEGYSVSREKKESFPLTVTSAQKNPTAFYLCASSMSWNEQFFGPGTRLTVL.

This sequence joins TRBV25-1 and TRBJ1-2; TRBD1 matches at 7 bases. Germline assignment: CDR1 MGHDK and CDR2 SYGVNS. V shed 4 bases, J shed 4 bases, and the junction held 6 bases outside the gene matches. The CDR3 sequence is 14 residues long. Here the CDR3 DNA reads TGTGCCAGCAGTGCTTTTTCAGGGGGCTATGGCTACACCTTC. Translating it yields CASSAFSGGYGYTF.

The chain has TRBV7-2 and TRBJ2-2, with 8 positions matching TRBD2. This CDR3 contains 16 residues. V lost 6 bases, J lost 9 bases, and 15 bases stayed unmatched. The V gene's germline CDR1 is SGHTA and CDR2 FQGNSA. In DNA form, the CDR3 reads TGTGCCAGCAGGGCGGGGCGGGGGGCCAGCAAGAGGGAGCTGTTTTTT. It specifies CASRAGRGASKRELFF.

The gene calls are TRBV28 and TRBJ2-5; 9 bases line up with TRBD2. V lost 3 bases to trimming and J lost 5 bases; unmatched junction nucleotides: 4. Germline CDR1 MDHEN, CDR2 SYDVKM. This CDR3 spans 14 amino acids. The CDR3 region has the DNA TGTGCCAGCAGTTTGACTAGCGGCATCGAGACCCAGTACTTC. Translation: CASSLTSGIETQYF.

The gene calls are TRBV6-5 and TRBJ2-2, with a tentative D call TRBD2 (5 bases). This CDR3 comprises 14 residues. V dropped 8 bases and J dropped 4 bases, with 14 bases sitting between them. Germline V gene sequence: CDR1 MNHEY, CDR2 SVGAGI. The CDR3 nucleotides are TGTGCCAGCGGAGCGGCGGTTGGCACCGGGGAGCTGTTTTTT. Translation: CASGAAVGTGELFF.

The rearrangement uses TRBV3-1 (or the pseudogene TRBV3-2) and TRBJ2-3; the D is unclear. The CDR3 has 14 residues. Trimming shortened V by 0 bases and J by 4 bases, and 8 bases separated the two germline ends. The germline gives CDR1 LGHDT, CDR2 YNNKEL (reference sequence). The CDR3 nucleotides are TGTGCCAGCAGCCAAGATCGATTCTCAGATACGCAGTATTTT. It encodes CASSQDRFSDTQYF.

The V gene is TRBV19, the J gene TRBJ1-2; D remains unclear. The CDR3 is 15 amino acids. V lost 6 bases, J lost 8 bases, and 22 bases lay in between. CDR1 and CDR2 (germline): LNHDA, SQIVND (reference sequence). Written as DNA, the CDR3 is TGTGCCAGTAGCCGCGCCCCGCGCGGAACTAGCGGCTACACCTTC. Amino acid sequence: CASSRAPRGTSGYTF. Full variable domain (outside the CDR3, taken from reference TRBV19 and TRBJ1-2): DGGITQSPKYLFRKEGQNVTLSCEQNLNHDAMYWYRQDPGQGLRLIYYSQIVNDFQKGDIAEGYSVSREKKESFPLTVTSAQKNPTAFYLCASSRAPRGTSGYTFGSGTRLTVV.

This chain uses TRBV7-9 with TRBJ2-5; TRBD1 matches at 8 bases. The germline CDR1 and CDR2 sequences are SEHNR and FQNEAQ (reference sequence). The J segment lost 4 bases and the V segment lost 1 base, leaving 2 bases of the junction unmatched. The CDR3 totals 14 residues. The CDR3 nucleotides are TGTGCCAGCAGCTTAGGAGACAGGGGAGAGACCCAGTACTTC. This sequence encodes CASSLGDRGETQYF. Supplemented by reference TRBV7-9 and TRBJ2-5, the full variable domain reads DTGVSQNPRHKITKRGQNVTFRCDPISEHNRLYWYRQTLGQGPEFLTYFQNEAQLEKSRLLSDRFSAERPKGSFSTLEIQRTEQGDSAMYLCASSLGDRGETQYFGPGTRLLVL.

This clone appeared once. For the CDR3, the DNA is TGCGCCATCACTCTCTCTACCGGGACAGGGATCAACGAGCAGTACGTC. Its translation: CAITLSTGTGINEQYV. This sequence joins TRBV10-1 and TRBJ2-7; 9 nucleotides match TRBD1. Germline assignment: CDR1 WNHNN and CDR2 SYGVQD (reference sequence). V trimming: 10 bases; J trimming: 5 bases; junction bases outside the gene matches: 18. This CDR3 is 16 amino acids long.

The chain has TRBV29-1 and TRBJ1-1; tentative D call: TRBD1 (6 bases). CDR3 length equals 13 residues. V gave up 7 bases and J gave up 7 bases, with 19 bases separating them. Germline loops: CDR1 SQVTM, CDR2 ANQGSEA. The CDR3 sequence is CSATGGGVGEAFF. The CDR3, as DNA: TGCAGCGCAACTGGCGGGGGCGTTGGTGAAGCTTTCTTT.

The genes are TRBV2 and TRBJ2-1, with TRBD2 as a possible D gene (6 bases). This CDR3 is 15 amino acids long. V was cut by 2 bases and J by 4 bases, with 12 bases left in between. The germline gives CDR1 SNHLY, CDR2 FYNNEI. CDR3: CASSENAGTYNEQFF. In nucleotides, the CDR3 is TGTGCCAGCAGTGAAAATGCGGGGACGTACAATGAGCAGTTCTTC.

The V call is TRBV6-2 or TRBV6-3, the J call TRBJ1-1, with 9 bases matching TRBD1. The germline CDR1 and CDR2 sequences are MNHEY and SVGEGT. The CDR3 covers 17 residues. V shed 0 bases, J shed 5 bases, and the junction held 10 bases outside the gene matches. The CDR3 nucleotides are TGTGCCAGCAGTTACTCACCTTGGACAGGGGAGTGGACTGAAGCTTTCTTT. This codes for CASSYSPWTGEWTEAFF.

The rearrangement links TRBV12-3 or TRBV12-4 to TRBJ2-7, with D hard to call. The CDR3 contains 13 residues. V lost 3 bases and J lost 1, with 7 bases in between. The CDR3 loop is CASSFGPSYEQYF. The CDR3, as DNA: TGTGCCAGCAGTTTCGGACCGTCCTACGAGCAGTACTTC.

The CDR3 bases are TGCGCCAGCAGCGGTACAGGGAGGGGAGGAGAAAAACTGTTTTTT. It codes for CASSGTGRGGEKLFF. This sequence joins TRBV5-1 and TRBJ1-4, with D perhaps TRBD1 (6 bases). This CDR3 has 15 amino acids. Trimming removed 4 bases from V and 8 bases from J, with 18 bases in between. CDR1 and CDR2 (germline): SGHRS, YFSETQ.

This clone was seen a few times. The chain links TRBV13 to TRBJ2-7; D may be TRBD1 or TRBD2 (5 bases each). CDR3 length: 14 amino acids. V lost 6 bases, J lost 6 bases, and 18 bases lay in between. CDR1 is PRHDT, CDR2 FYEKMQ, per germline (reference sequence). The CDR3 protein is CASSLRGEEGEQYF. The CDR3, as DNA: TGTGCCAGCAGTCTACGAGGGGAAGAGGGCGAGCAGTACTTC.

The chain is built from TRBV19 and TRBJ1-2, with 9 bases that match TRBD1. The CDR3 length is 15 residues. V shed 8 bases and J 2 bases; nucleotides not matched to a gene: 9. Germline values: CDR1 LNHDA, CDR2 SQIVND (reference sequence). The CDR3 here is CASRIQTGGNYGYTF. The CDR3 DNA reads TGTGCCAGTCGAATCCAAACAGGGGGCAACTATGGCTACACCTTC.

The J gene is TRBJ2-5, the V gene TRBV7-2; D gene uncertain. The CDR3 totals 13 residues. CDR1 and CDR2 from the germline V gene are SGHTA and FQGNSA. V dropped 1 base and J dropped 7 bases, with 10 bases sitting between them. CDR3 sequence reads: CASSLGVGATQYF. The CDR3 region has the DNA TGTGCCAGCAGCTTAGGGGTTGGCGCGACCCAGTACTTC.

This clone was detected a few times. This rearrangement joins TRBV9 to TRBJ2-1; D is unresolved. The V end lost 3 bases, the J end lost 5 bases, and 12 bases lay between the germline ends. CDR3 length equals 14 residues. Germline V gene sequence: CDR1 SGDLS, CDR2 YYNGEE. CDR3 loop: CASSGPLTDNEQFF. The DNA for the CDR3 is TGTGCCAGCAGCGGCCCCCTAACGGACAATGAGCAGTTCTTC.

The rearrangement uses TRBV19 and TRBJ2-2; TRBD1 might be the D (6 bases). The CDR3 covers 13 residues. Per the germline V gene, CDR1 is LNHDA and CDR2 is SQIVND (reference sequence). V dropped 6 bases and J dropped 4 bases, with 9 bases sitting between them. This chain's CDR3 is CASRTRGTGELFF. CDR3 nucleotide sequence: TGTGCCAGTAGAACCAGGGGCACCGGGGAGCTGTTTTTT.